This paragraph reports one TCR beta chain. This entry belongs to a study of OX40 agonist ivuxolimab in advanced cancers. On the study more broadly: Participants averaged 60 years of age (range about 23 to 79) and were over 75% male.

This CDR3 is built from 18 residues. V lost 0 bases to trimming and J lost 3 bases; unmatched junction nucleotides: 9. In germline, CDR1 is LGHNA, CDR2 YNFKEQ. Libraries were prepared by immunoSEQ multiplex PCR; TCRdb keeps only in-frame clonotypes and omits some of them. The repertoire consists of over 50,000 clones, with roughly four fifths occurring once and the leading ten covering around 3.9%. Sample: CD4+ or CD8+ T cells sorted from blood, taken in a trial of the OX40 agonist ivuxolimab. This TCR was recovered from an adult with an advanced solid tumor such as melanoma, head and neck, liver or kidney cancer. V gene TRBV4-2 combines with J gene TRBJ2-3; the match to TRBD2 covers 10 bases. The CDR3 region has the DNA TGTGCCAGCAGCCAAGAAATCGCTAGCGGGGGCCCTACAGATACGCAGTATTTT. This gives the protein CASSQEIASGGPTDTQYF.